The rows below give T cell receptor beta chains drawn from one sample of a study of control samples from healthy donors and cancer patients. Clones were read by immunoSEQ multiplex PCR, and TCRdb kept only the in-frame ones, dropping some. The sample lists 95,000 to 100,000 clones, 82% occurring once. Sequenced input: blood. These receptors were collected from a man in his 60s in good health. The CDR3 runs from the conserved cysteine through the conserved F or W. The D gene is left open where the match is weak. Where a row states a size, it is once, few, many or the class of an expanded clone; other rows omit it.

CDR3 DNA: TGTGCCAGCAGCCCCCGGACAGCGTATAACTATGGCTACACCTTC; CDR3 protein: CASSPRTAYNYGYTF; V gene: TRBV14; clone size: few; J gene: TRBJ1-2; D gene: NA
CDR3 DNA: TGTGCCAGCAGGCCCGGACGGAGGGGCATTCAGTACTTC; CDR3 protein: CASRPGRRGIQYF; V gene: TRBV28; clone size: NA; J gene: TRBJ2-4; D gene: NA
CDR3 DNA: TGTGCCAGCACTCTTACGGCGGGAGAAACCTACGAGCAGTACTTC; CDR3 protein: CASTLTAGETYEQYF; V gene: TRBV2; clone size: NA; J gene: TRBJ2-7; D gene: TRBD2
CDR3 DNA: TGTGCCAGTAGTATGGAGACTAGCGTTAGTGGAGGCACAGATACGCAGTATTTT; CDR3 protein: CASSMETSVSGGTDTQYF; V gene: TRBV19; clone size: NA; J gene: TRBJ2-3; D gene: TRBD2
CDR3 DNA: TGCAGCGTAGGACAGGGTTCTGGAAACACCATATATTTT; CDR3 protein: CSVGQGSGNTIYF; V gene: TRBV29-1; clone size: NA; J gene: TRBJ1-3; D gene: TRBD1
CDR3 DNA: TGTGCCAGCAGCCAACCCACCTCTGGCGGGGGTAGAACGCAGTATTTT; CDR3 protein: CASSQPTSGGGRTQYF; V gene: TRBV3-1/TRBV3-2; clone size: NA; J gene: TRBJ2-3; D gene: TRBD2
CDR3 DNA: TGTGCCAGCAGGACTTCCGGGAGTGTTAATGAAAAACTGTTTTTT; CDR3 protein: CASRTSGSVNEKLFF; V gene: TRBV6-5; clone size: NA; J gene: TRBJ1-4; D gene: NA
CDR3 DNA: TGTGCCAGCAGCCAAGGTGTACATTACGAGCAGTACTTC; CDR3 protein: CASSQGVHYEQYF; V gene: TRBV3-1/TRBV3-2; clone size: NA; J gene: TRBJ2-7; D gene: NA
CDR3 DNA: TGTGCCAGCAGTCGCCTGGATGAGCAGTTCTTC; CDR3 protein: CASSRLDEQFF; V gene: TRBV5-6; clone size: NA; J gene: TRBJ2-1; D gene: NA
CDR3 DNA: TGTGCCACCAGCAGAGATCAGGCCCCCACAGATACGCAGTATTTT; CDR3 protein: CATSRDQAPTDTQYF; V gene: TRBV15; clone size: NA; J gene: TRBJ2-3; D gene: NA
CDR3 DNA: TGTGCCACCAGCAGAGATCTGGTCTCTGGAAACACCATATATTTT; CDR3 protein: CATSRDLVSGNTIYF; V gene: TRBV15; clone size: NA; J gene: TRBJ1-3; D gene: NA
CDR3 DNA: TGTGCCAGCAGCCCGTTAGACAGGGTGGTCGAGCAGTACTTC; CDR3 protein: CASSPLDRVVEQYF; V gene: TRBV28; clone size: NA; J gene: TRBJ2-7; D gene: TRBD1
CDR3 DNA: TGTGCCAGCTCACCACCGGAGACAGGGGAAGAGACCCAGTACTTC; CDR3 protein: CASSPPETGEETQYF; V gene: TRBV18; clone size: NA; J gene: TRBJ2-5; D gene: TRBD1
CDR3 DNA: TGTGCCAGCAGCCCGACAGGGAGCTATGGCTACACCTTC; CDR3 protein: CASSPTGSYGYTF; V gene: TRBV3-1/TRBV3-2; clone size: NA; J gene: TRBJ1-2; D gene: TRBD1
CDR3 DNA: TGTGCTAGCACCTTTAGGGCCCAGGGGCAGCCCATAATAAATAATTCACCCCTCCACTTT; CDR3 protein: CASTFRAQGQPIINNSPLHF; V gene: TRBV7-7; clone size: NA; J gene: TRBJ1-6; D gene: NA
CDR3 DNA: TGCGCCAGCAGTAACTCCGGGACGGAGTATTGGTCACCCCTCCACTTT; CDR3 protein: CASSNSGTEYWSPLHF; V gene: TRBV5-1; clone size: NA; J gene: TRBJ1-6; D gene: NA
CDR3 DNA: TGTGCCAGCAGCTCGGACGCGAACACCGGGGAGCTGTTTTTT; CDR3 protein: CASSSDANTGELFF; V gene: TRBV11-3; clone size: NA; J gene: TRBJ2-2; D gene: NA
CDR3 DNA: TGTGCCAGCAGCTTGGATCGGGACACTGAAGCTTTCTTT; CDR3 protein: CASSLDRDTEAFF; V gene: TRBV5-4; clone size: NA; J gene: TRBJ1-1; D gene: NA
CDR3 DNA: TGTGCCAGCACCATTAGGTCCGGGGGAACAGATACGCAGTATTTT; CDR3 protein: CASTIRSGGTDTQYF; V gene: TRBV5-4; clone size: NA; J gene: TRBJ2-3; D gene: NA
CDR3 DNA: TGTGCCAGCTCACCAGGACAGGGGGTGGAGACCCAGTACTTC; CDR3 protein: CASSPGQGVETQYF; V gene: TRBV18; clone size: NA; J gene: TRBJ2-5; D gene: TRBD1
CDR3 DNA: TGTGCCAGCAGTTTCCTCCCGAGGGGGGCCCCTGGGGCCAACGTCCTGACTTTC; CDR3 protein: CASSFLPRGAPGANVLTF; V gene: TRBV28; clone size: NA; J gene: TRBJ2-6; D gene: NA
CDR3 DNA: TGTGCCAGCAGCTCAAAAGCGGGGATTCGTGAGCAGTTCTTC; CDR3 protein: CASSSKAGIREQFF; V gene: TRBV7-3; clone size: NA; J gene: TRBJ2-1; D gene: TRBD2
CDR3 DNA: TGTGCCTGGAGTGCCGGAACTGGAAACACCATATATTTT; CDR3 protein: CAWSAGTGNTIYF; V gene: TRBV30; clone size: NA; J gene: TRBJ1-3; D gene: NA
CDR3 DNA: TGTGCCATCTTGGGCCTGAGATACATGAACACTGAAGCTTTCTTT; CDR3 protein: CAILGLRYMNTEAFF; V gene: TRBV2; clone size: NA; J gene: TRBJ1-1; D gene: NA
CDR3 DNA: TGCGGGACAGGGGTATCCTATGAGCAGTTCTTC; CDR3 protein: CGTGVSYEQFF; V gene: TRBV20-1; clone size: NA; J gene: TRBJ2-1; D gene: TRBD1
CDR3 DNA: TGTGCCAGCTTGGGGACTAGCGGGAGTGGCTCCTACGAGCAGTACTTC; CDR3 protein: CASLGTSGSGSYEQYF; V gene: TRBV11-2; clone size: NA; J gene: TRBJ2-7; D gene: TRBD2
CDR3 DNA: TGTGCCAGCACGGGAGATTCCCTCGGGGCCAGGGACACAGATACGCAGTATTTT; CDR3 protein: CASTGDSLGARDTDTQYF; V gene: TRBV2; clone size: NA; J gene: TRBJ2-3; D gene: NA
CDR3 DNA: TGTGCCAGCAGTCGGACAGGGGTGGATTCACCCCTCCACTTT; CDR3 protein: CASSRTGVDSPLHF; V gene: TRBV5-4; clone size: NA; J gene: TRBJ1-6; D gene: TRBD1
CDR3 DNA: TGTGCCAGCAGCTTTGACAGGGGTGGCTACGAGCAGTACTTC; CDR3 protein: CASSFDRGGYEQYF; V gene: TRBV11-2; clone size: NA; J gene: TRBJ2-7; D gene: TRBD1
CDR3 DNA: TGTGCCAGCAGCTTAAGGCCTAGCGCGAATCCTAACACCGGGGAGCTGTTTTTT; CDR3 protein: CASSLRPSANPNTGELFF; V gene: TRBV5-6; clone size: once; J gene: TRBJ2-2; D gene: NA
CDR3 DNA: TGCAGTGCTAGTGAAGGTGGCTTTCAGCCCCAGCATTTT; CDR3 protein: CSASEGGFQPQHF; V gene: TRBV20-1; clone size: NA; J gene: TRBJ1-5; D gene: NA
CDR3 DNA: TGTGCCTGGAGGACAAGCGGGAACATCTACGAGCAGTACTTC; CDR3 protein: CAWRTSGNIYEQYF; V gene: TRBV30; clone size: NA; J gene: TRBJ2-7; D gene: TRBD2
CDR3 DNA: TGTGCCGGAGCCCGGTCCCCGGGAGAGACCCAGTACTTC; CDR3 protein: CAGARSPGETQYF; V gene: TRBV19; clone size: NA; J gene: TRBJ2-5; D gene: NA
CDR3 DNA: TGTGCCAGCAGTGACTCTAACAGGAACAATGAGCAGTTCTTC; CDR3 protein: CASSDSNRNNEQFF; V gene: TRBV6-4; clone size: NA; J gene: TRBJ2-1; D gene: NA
CDR3 DNA: TGTGCCAGCAGCCCCGGGATTAACTACGAGCAGTACTTC; CDR3 protein: CASSPGINYEQYF; V gene: TRBV6-5; clone size: NA; J gene: TRBJ2-7; D gene: NA
CDR3 DNA: TGTGCCAGCAGCAGCCTAGCATCCAGCGGGGGGTTCACCGGGGAGCTGTTTTTT; CDR3 protein: CASSSLASSGGFTGELFF; V gene: TRBV3-1/TRBV3-2; clone size: NA; J gene: TRBJ2-2; D gene: TRBD2
CDR3 DNA: TGCGCCAGCAGCCGGGACAGGGATAATTCACCCCTCCACTTT; CDR3 protein: CASSRDRDNSPLHF; V gene: TRBV5-1; clone size: NA; J gene: TRBJ1-6; D gene: TRBD1
CDR3 DNA: TGTGCCAGCAGTTACAGGACTAGCGGTCACCCAGAGACCCAGTACTTC; CDR3 protein: CASSYRTSGHPETQYF; V gene: TRBV6-5; clone size: NA; J gene: TRBJ2-5; D gene: TRBD2